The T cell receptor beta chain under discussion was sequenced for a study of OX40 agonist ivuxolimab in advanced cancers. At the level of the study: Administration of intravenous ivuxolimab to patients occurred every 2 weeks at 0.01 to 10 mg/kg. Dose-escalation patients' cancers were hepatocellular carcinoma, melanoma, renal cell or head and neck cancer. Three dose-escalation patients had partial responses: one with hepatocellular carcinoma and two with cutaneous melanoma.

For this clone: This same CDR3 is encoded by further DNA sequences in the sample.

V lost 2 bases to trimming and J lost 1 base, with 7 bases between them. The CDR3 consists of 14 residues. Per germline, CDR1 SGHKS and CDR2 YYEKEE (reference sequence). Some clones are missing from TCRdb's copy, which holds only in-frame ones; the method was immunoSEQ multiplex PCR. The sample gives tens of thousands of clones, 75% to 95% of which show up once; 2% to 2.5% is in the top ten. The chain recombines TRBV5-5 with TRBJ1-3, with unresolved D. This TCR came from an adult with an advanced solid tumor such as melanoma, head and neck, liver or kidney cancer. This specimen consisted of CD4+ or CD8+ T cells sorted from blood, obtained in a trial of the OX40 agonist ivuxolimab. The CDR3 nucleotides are TGTGCCAGCAGCTTAGATTCTTCTGGAAACACCATATATTTT. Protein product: CASSLDSSGNTIYF.